Each of the 21 T cell receptor beta chains below was sequenced from the same sample in a study of blood T cell repertoires in COVID-19 (dated by TCRdb to 2019 to 2021). Libraries were constructed by the immunoSEQ multiplex PCR assay. TCRdb stores this immuneACCESS table with in-frame sequences only. Part of the clones is absent; in the studies checked, under half of the shortfall reflects unresolved V genes, and no reason is known for the rest. Here the sample has about 220,000 clones; less than 85% occur a single time. About 7% of the sample is held by the ten biggest clonotypes. The sequencing input was peripheral blood. Receptors were obtained from a woman in her 70s with acute or convalescent COVID-19.

The CDR3 DNA reads TGTGCCAGCTCACCAGAGGTCAGCAATCAGCCCCAGCATTTT. Translation: CASSPEVSNQPQHF. V gene TRBV18 combines with J gene TRBJ1-5; D call uncertain. The CDR3 extends over 14 amino acids. V dropped 2 bases and J dropped 1 base, with 6 bases sitting between them. Looked up from germline, CDR1 is KGHSH and CDR2 is LQKENI.

The genes are TRBV6-5 and TRBJ1-6; 9 bases align to TRBD1. This CDR3 contains 15 residues. The J segment lost 13 bases and the V segment lost 4 bases, leaving 11 bases of the junction unmatched. Germline lookup yields CDR1 MNHEY and CDR2 SVGAGI. CDR3 sequence (DNA): TGTGCCAGCAGTTCCCGGGACAGGGACGCACGTCCCCTCCACTTT. Translation: CASSSRDRDARPLHF.

V usage is TRBV7-8 and J usage is TRBJ2-7; perhaps TRBD2 as D (8 bases). Germline V gene lookup returns CDR1 SGHVS and CDR2 FQNEAQ. The CDR3 runs 19 residues. V was clipped by 2 bases and J by 6 bases, with 29 bases between them. The CDR3, as DNA: TGTGCCAGCAGCTTACAGGGACAGACCGGGACTAGAGGCTTTCTCGAGCAGTACTTC. It is translated as CASSLQGQTGTRGFLEQYF. The entire variable domain, with the rest obtained from reference TRBV7-8 and TRBJ2-7, is as follows: GAGVSQSPRYKVAKRGQDVALRCDPISGHVSLFWYQQALGQGPEFLTYFQNEAQLDKSGLPSDRFFAERPEGSVSTLKIQRTQQEDSAVYLCASSLQGQTGTRGFLEQYFGPGTRLTVT.

The chain couples TRBV15 to TRBJ1-5, with TRBD1 as a possible D gene (5 bases). There are 18 residues in the CDR3. Trimming took off 0 bases at V and 0 bases at J, with 15 bases between the two ends. Looked up from germline, CDR1 is LNHNV and CDR2 is YYDKDF (reference sequence). The CDR3 nucleotides read TGTGCCACCAGCAGAGATCGAGGACAAACTACTAGCAATCAGCCCCAGCATTTT. It translates to CATSRDRGQTTSNQPQHF.

This chain connects TRBV9 to TRBJ1-1; D is perhaps TRBD1 (6 bases). Germline CDR1 is SGDLS and CDR2 is YYNGEE. The CDR3 contains 15 residues. V was trimmed by 0 bases and J by 5 bases, leaving 14 bases between them. DNA for the CDR3: TGTGCCAGCAGCGTAGGCCAGGGGTTGAGTACTGAAGCTTTCTTT. Its translation: CASSVGQGLSTEAFF.

This clone was seen only once. This chain uses TRBV5-1 with TRBJ1-4; D perhaps matches TRBD1 (5 bases). V was pared by 1 base and J by 3 bases, with 10 bases between. CDR1 SGHRS and CDR2 YFSETQ come from the germline V gene. This CDR3 is 15 amino acids long. CDR3 bases: TGCGCCAGCAGCTTGAACCAGGGTGCTAATGAAAAACTGTTTTTT. Protein sequence: CASSLNQGANEKLFF. The whole variable domain, remainder taken from reference TRBV5-1 and TRBJ1-4, is KAGVTQTPRYLIKTRGQQVTLSCSPISGHRSVSWYQQTPGQGLQFLFEYFSETQRNKGNFPGRFSGRQFSNSRSEMNVSTLELGDSALYLCASSLNQGANEKLFFGSGTQLSVL.

The chain has TRBV11-3 and TRBJ2-1, with 10 bases identical to TRBD2. Germline CDR1 and CDR2: SGHNT and YENEEA. The CDR3 has 14 residues. V was pared by 4 bases and J by 7 bases, with 4 bases of the junction left unmatched. The chain's CDR3 is CASSWGAGGNEQFF. The CDR3 coding sequence is TGTGCCAGCAGCTGGGGAGCGGGAGGGAATGAGCAGTTCTTC. Based on the CDR3 plus reference TRBV11-3 and TRBJ2-1, the full variable domain is EAGVVQSPRYKIIEKKQPVAFWCNPISGHNTLYWYLQNLGQGPELLIRYENEEAVDDSQLPKDRFSAERLKGVDSTLKIQPAELGDSAVYLCASSWGAGGNEQFFGPGTRLTVL.

CDR3 coding DNA: TGTGCCAGCAGCTCCGGGGACTATCAAGAGACCCAGTACTTC. Its protein product is CASSSGDYQETQYF. This rearrangement joins TRBV7-2 to TRBJ2-5; 7 bases match TRBD2. The V segment lost 4 bases and the J segment 2 bases; nucleotides outside the gene matches: 4. This CDR3 has 14 residues. Looked up from germline, CDR1 is SGHTA and CDR2 is FQGNSA.

Worth noting for this clone: The sample has other DNA sequences that encode this CDR3 too. V gene TRBV5-1 combines with J gene TRBJ2-3; possibly TRBD2 for D (7 bases). Trimming stripped 0 bases from V and 2 bases from J, with 10 bases between. Germline assignment: CDR1 SGHRS and CDR2 YFSETQ. CDR3 length equals 15 residues. CDR3 DNA: TGCGCCAGCAGCTTGGCGGGGGGCTCCACAGATACGCAGTATTTT. Translating it yields CASSLAGGSTDTQYF.

This sequence joins TRBV18 and TRBJ1-1; TRBD1 agrees at 11 bases. V gave up 4 bases and J gave up 5 bases; unmatched junction bases: 3. This CDR3 region has 14 residues. Germline V gene data show CDR1 as KGHSH and CDR2 as LQKENI. CDR3 region: CASSQGQGGTEAFF. For the CDR3, the DNA is TGTGCCAGCTCACAGGGACAGGGGGGGACTGAAGCTTTCTTT. The full variable domain, in which reference TRBV18 and TRBJ1-1 provide the parts outside the CDR3, is NAGVMQNPRHLVRRRGQEARLRCSPMKGHSHVYWYRQLPEEGLKFMVYLQKENIIDESGMPKERFSAEFPKEGPSILRIQQVVRGDSAAYFCASSQGQGGTEAFFGQGTRLTVV.

The rearrangement uses TRBV29-1 and TRBJ2-2; weak D call: TRBD1 (6 bases). Germline V gene lookup returns CDR1 SQVTM and CDR2 ANQGSEA. This CDR3 comprises 11 residues. The V end was cut by 5 bases, the J end by 6 bases, with 7 bases between. The CDR3 sequence: CSVQGPGELFF. The CDR3 bases are TGCAGCGTTCAGGGGCCCGGGGAGCTGTTTTTT.

The chain joins TRBV11-2 to TRBJ2-3, with D perhaps matching TRBD1 (6 bases). Trimming took 7 bases from V and 2 from J, leaving 16 bases between them. CDR1 SGHAT and CDR2 FQNNGV come from the germline V gene. This CDR3 comprises 15 residues. CDR3 sequence (DNA): TGTGCCAGCACCCCCGGACAGCCAAACACAGATACGCAGTATTTT. Amino acids: CASTPGQPNTDTQYF.

This clone was picked up a small number of times. The chain links TRBV6-5 to TRBJ1-1, with unresolved D. V was trimmed by 2 bases and J by 8 bases, leaving 15 bases between them. The CDR3 loop spans 14 amino acids. Per the germline V gene, CDR1 is MNHEY and CDR2 is SVGAGI. CDR3 DNA sequence: TGTGCCAGCAGTTACAGTCAAGGGAGCAAGGAAGCTTTCTTT. This codes for CASSYSQGSKEAFF.

This rearrangement joins TRBV6-5 to TRBJ1-6, with 7 positions matching TRBD1. Germline V lookup: CDR1 MNHEY, CDR2 SVGAGI. V trimming: 6 bases; J trimming: 0 bases; junction bases outside the gene matches: 2. The CDR3 has 15 amino acids. CDR3 DNA sequence: TGTGCCAGCAGATGGGACAGCTCCTATAATTCACCCCTCCACTTT. As protein: CASRWDSSYNSPLHF.

The chain joins TRBV6-1 to TRBJ2-6; TRBD2 is a possible D gene (5 bases). Trimming shortened V by 1 base and J by 0 bases, and 13 bases separated the two germline ends. Germline V CDR1 and CDR2: MNHNS, SASEGT. The CDR3 is 18 amino acids. The CDR3 DNA follows: TGTGCCAGCAGTGAAGAGTCTTGGGGAGTCTCTGGGGCCAACGTCCTGACTTTC. Translation: CASSEESWGVSGANVLTF.

V gene TRBV7-9 combines with J gene TRBJ2-1; D possibly corresponds to TRBD1 (5 bases). The CDR3 loop spans 16 amino acids. Trimming removed 2 bases at V and 9 bases at J, with 20 bases between. Germline V gene data show CDR1 as SEHNR and CDR2 as FQNEAQ (reference sequence). The CDR3 coding sequence is TGTGCCAGCAGCTTATTGAACCTAGATGGTGACAGTGAGCAGTTCTTC. Residues: CASSLLNLDGDSEQFF.

This chain connects TRBV20-1 to TRBJ1-1; TRBD1 is a possible D gene (6 bases). Germline V CDR1 and CDR2: DFQATT, SNEGSKA (reference sequence). V shed 5 bases and J shed 5 bases, with 9 bases lying between them. CDR3 length: 11 amino acids. The CDR3 here is CSASGQTEAFF. For the CDR3, the DNA is TGCAGTGCTTCTGGACAGACTGAAGCTTTCTTT.

The chain recombines TRBV14 with TRBJ2-1; 11 bases match TRBD2. This CDR3 spans 16 amino acids. Germline V gene sequence: CDR1 SGHDN, CDR2 FVKESK. Trimming at V came to 4 bases and at J to 2 bases, leaving 4 bases not matched to a gene. The CDR3 DNA follows: TGTGCCAGCAGCCGGGGACTAGCGGTGACCTACAATGAGCAGTTCTTC. Protein product: CASSRGLAVTYNEQFF.

V and J are TRBV20-1 and TRBJ1-2; the D is unclear. The V gene lost 3 bases and the J gene lost 1 base, with 15 bases spanning the gap. The CDR3 runs 15 residues. The germline CDR1 and CDR2 sequences are DFQATT and SNEGSKA (reference sequence). The CDR3 reads CSASWKRRDNYGYTF. CDR3 nucleotides: TGCAGTGCTAGTTGGAAACGGCGGGATAACTATGGCTACACCTTC.

The CDR3 DNA reads TGTGCCAGTAGTATGCAGGGGACGAACACTGAAGCTTTCTTT. It is translated as CASSMQGTNTEAFF. This chain uses TRBV19 with TRBJ1-1; a possible D gene is TRBD1 (6 bases). This CDR3 comprises 14 residues. V was shortened by 3 bases and J by 1 base, with 9 bases between the two germline ends. Germline V CDR1 and CDR2: LNHDA, SQIVND (reference sequence).

The chain links TRBV24-1 to TRBJ1-5; TRBD1 might be the D (5 bases). This CDR3 is built from 12 residues. The germline V gene has CDR1 KGHDR and CDR2 SFDVKD. V lost 9 bases to trimming and J lost 7 bases, with 12 bases between them. The CDR3 reads CATGVGGQPQHF. The CDR3 bases are TGTGCCACCGGCGTGGGGGGGCAGCCCCAGCATTTT.